The following is a T cell receptor beta chain sequence with its context. Its antigen is not known. These data come from a study of cytomegalovirus exposure and HLA in healthy donors. Study-level information: About 180 million T cells yielded around 100 million unique TCR beta sequences, as an earlier analysis found.

General study results and limits: As a later analysis revealed, the rate of TCR association differed by HLA locus, with DRB1 most and HLA-C fewest. After further analysis at a later stage, under 20,000 TCR beta sequences were associated with HLA alleles at 0.05 false discovery rate. Later genetic work tied a missense DCLRE1C variant to beta-chain V and J trimming.

Primers included in the PCR were 60 Vbeta and 13 Jbeta primers. The method was immunoSEQ multiplex PCR; TCRdb's version includes in-frame clones alone and lacks a portion of them. This specimen shows around 40,000 clones; the ten leading clones hold less than 1.5%. The sequence came from a man aged 25 to 45 in good health and CMV-seronegative. Sequencing input: PBMCs.

CDR3 loop: CASKVTGANTEAFF. The CDR3 DNA sequence: TGTGCCAGCAAGGTCACAGGGGCGAACACTGAAGCTTTCTTT. The chain recombines TRBV6-5 with TRBJ1-1; TRBD1 matches at 7 bases. J lost 1 base, V lost 7 bases, and 6 bases had no gene match. Germline CDR1 reads MNHEY; CDR2 reads SVGAGI. This CDR3 region has 14 residues.